Listed below are T cell receptor beta chains from one sample, sequenced in a study of OX40 agonist ivuxolimab in advanced cancers. Here immunoSEQ multiplex PCR was the method, and the copy in TCRdb shows in-frame clones only, minus some. Of 90,000 to 100,000 clones detected, about 87% appear once; the ten largest clones hold 0.7% to 0.9%. The sample here was CD4+ or CD8+ T cells sorted from blood, taken in a trial of the OX40 agonist ivuxolimab. The receptors shown here come from an adult with an advanced solid tumor such as melanoma, head and neck, liver or kidney cancer. The CDR3 runs from the conserved cysteine through the conserved F or W. D genes are given only for firm matches. Size is omitted from some rows. Given values are once, few, many or a class for expanded clones.

j_gene,d_gene,abundance,v_gene,CDR3aa,CDR3nt
TRBJ2-5,-,-,TRBV14,CASSPRIIQYF,TGTGCCAGCAGCCCCAGGATTATCCAGTACTTC
TRBJ2-3,TRBD1,few,TRBV18,CASSPQGAGTDTQYF,TGTGCCAGCTCACCACAGGGGGCAGGTACAGATACGCAGTATTTT
TRBJ1-6,-,-,TRBV6-6,CASSYRESAGDSPLHF,TGTGCCAGCAGTTACCGGGAATCGGCAGGAGATTCACCCCTCCACTTT
TRBJ2-2,-,once,TRBV5-1,CASSIAQGSTGELFF,TGCGCCAGCAGCATCGCACAGGGATCCACCGGGGAGCTGTTTTTT
TRBJ2-4,-,-,TRBV19,CASSIFGEGNIQYF,TGTGCCAGTAGTATCTTTGGTGAGGGGAACATTCAGTACTTC
TRBJ2-7,-,-,TRBV7-2,CASSLDQGSYEQYF,TGTGCCAGCAGCTTAGATCAGGGGTCCTACGAGCAGTACTTC
TRBJ2-7,TRBD1,-,TRBV5-5,CASSRDGQGLYEQYF,TGTGCCAGCAGCCGCGACGGACAGGGGCTCTACGAGCAGTACTTC
TRBJ2-2,-,-,TRBV15,CATSRDDLGELFF,TGTGCCACCAGCAGAGATGACCTCGGGGAGCTGTTTTTT
TRBJ1-2,TRBD1,-,TRBV28,CRAGQGVESGYTF,TGTAGGGCGGGACAGGGGGTAGAAAGTGGCTACACCTTC
TRBJ2-1,-,-,TRBV7-7,CASSPDRLRGDNEQFF,TGTGCTAGCAGCCCGGACAGGCTACGCGGGGACAATGAGCAGTTCTTC
TRBJ2-1,-,-,TRBV5-1,CASSLGGRDEQFF,TGCGCCAGCAGCTTGGGGGGCAGGGATGAGCAGTTCTTC
TRBJ2-5,-,-,TRBV2,CASSGLKETQYF,TGTGCCAGCTCGGGACTTAAAGAGACCCAGTACTTC
TRBJ1-5,-,once,TRBV7-2,CASSLGHFNQPQHF,TGTGCCAGCAGCTTAGGGCATTTCAATCAGCCCCAGCATTTT
TRBJ1-5,-,-,TRBV28,CASSSSGASNQPQHF,TGTGCCAGCAGTTCCTCCGGGGCCTCGAATCAGCCCCAGCATTTT
TRBJ1-5,-,-,TRBV6-6,CASRPDGQGYQPQHF,TGTGCCAGCAGGCCGGATGGGCAGGGTTACCAGCCCCAGCATTTT
TRBJ1-3,-,-,TRBV7-9,CASSGYRRNTIYF,TGTGCCAGCAGCGGCTATCGGAGAAACACCATATATTTT
TRBJ1-5,-,-,TRBV30,CAWSAVGNQPQHF,TGTGCCTGGAGTGCCGTAGGGAATCAGCCCCAGCATTTT
TRBJ1-4,-,-,TRBV5-1,CASSSGHKTNEKLFF,TGCGCCAGCAGCTCGGGACACAAAACGAATGAAAAACTGTTTTTT
TRBJ2-7,TRBD1,-,TRBV4-1,CASSFNGQGERQYF,TGCGCCAGCAGCTTCAACGGACAGGGGGAAAGGCAGTACTTC
TRBJ2-4,-,-,TRBV11-2,CASSLDRNIQYF,TGTGCCAGCAGCTTAGACAGAAACATTCAGTACTTC
TRBJ1-1,TRBD1,-,TRBV28,CASSLTGRQGHTEAFF,TGTGCCAGCAGTTTAACAGGCCGACAGGGGCACACTGAAGCTTTCTTT
TRBJ1-4,-,few,TRBV14,CASSPRLATNEKLFF,TGTGCCAGCAGCCCTAGACTTGCAACTAATGAAAAACTGTTTTTT
TRBJ2-5,-,-,TRBV7-2,CASSLAPGTQYF,TGTGCCAGCAGCTTAGCGCCAGGGACCCAGTACTTC
TRBJ1-5,-,-,TRBV7-2,CASSLVATANQPQHF,TGTGCCAGCAGCTTAGTAGCGACAGCTAATCAGCCCCAGCATTTT
TRBJ2-7,TRBD1,once,TRBV28,CASSPGTGGHEQYF,TGTGCCAGCAGCCCCGGGACAGGGGGTCACGAGCAGTACTTC
TRBJ2-3,-,-,TRBV19,CASYREGTDTQYF,TGTGCCAGCTACAGGGAGGGGACAGATACGCAGTATTTT
TRBJ1-2,TRBD1,-,TRBV28,CASRTQGRGGYGYTF,TGTGCCAGCAGGACACAGGGGAGGGGAGGTTATGGCTACACCTTC
TRBJ1-5,-,few,TRBV6-1,CASSEFQGSNQPQHF,TGTGCCAGCAGTGAATTCCAGGGGAGCAATCAGCCCCAGCATTTT
TRBJ2-5,-,-,TRBV7-9,CASSGGGQETQYF,TGTGCCAGCAGTGGGGGAGGACAAGAGACCCAGTACTTC
TRBJ1-2,-,-,TRBV18,CASSPENYGYTF,TGTGCCAGCTCACCGGAGAACTATGGCTACACCTTC
TRBJ1-5,-,-,TRBV6-5,CASSLFGSNQPQHF,TGTGCCAGCAGTCTTTTTGGTAGCAATCAGCCCCAGCATTTT
TRBJ2-2,-,-,TRBV5-8,CASSFFAKQPYTGELFF,TGTGCCAGCAGCTTCTTCGCAAAGCAACCCTACACCGGGGAGCTGTTTTTT
TRBJ1-6,-,-,TRBV6-5,CASSSLGLGGSSPLHF,TGTGCCAGCAGTTCCCTCGGGCTGGGGGGGAGTTCACCCCTCCACTTT
TRBJ2-7,-,-,TRBV15,CATSTPGATTYEQYF,TGTGCCACCAGCACTCCGGGGGCTACCACCTACGAGCAGTACTTC
TRBJ2-7,TRBD2,-,TRBV27,CASRTSGGPPSF,TGTGCCAGCCGGACTAGCGGGGGGCCTCCATCCTTC
TRBJ1-2,-,-,TRBV6-5,CATEKNYGYTF,TGTGCCACCGAAAAGAACTATGGCTACACCTTC
TRBJ2-5,-,-,TRBV7-2,CASSLALRPETQYF,TGTGCCAGCAGCTTAGCGCTAAGGCCGGAGACCCAGTACTTC
TRBJ1-2,-,-,TRBV5-6,CASSPYGSYGYTF,TGTGCCAGCAGCCCCTACGGGTCTTATGGCTACACCTTC
TRBJ2-5,-,-,TRBV4-1,CASSHGKGPSSETQYF,TGCGCCAGCAGCCACGGAAAAGGACCTTCATCAGAGACCCAGTACTTC
TRBJ1-3,-,-,TRBV7-2,CASSLFAGRTGNTIYF,TGTGCCAGCAGCTTATTTGCAGGGAGGACTGGAAACACCATATATTTT
TRBJ1-4,TRBD1,-,TRBV6-5,CASRYRRDSIEKLFF,TGTGCCAGCAGGTATAGACGGGACAGTATCGAAAAACTGTTTTTT
TRBJ1-4,-,-,TRBV4-3,CASSPEGMLAGEKLFF,TGCGCCAGCAGCCCAGAAGGGATGCTCGCTGGTGAAAAACTGTTTTTT
TRBJ1-2,-,-,TRBV5-6,CASHRVSGGYTF,TGTGCCAGTCACAGGGTCTCTGGGGGCTACACCTTC
TRBJ2-2,-,-,TRBV30,CAWSPKWELFF,TGTGCCTGGAGTCCCAAGTGGGAGCTGTTTTTT
TRBJ1-5,-,-,TRBV2,CASNEEGNQPQHF,TGTGCCAGCAACGAAGAGGGCAATCAGCCCCAGCATTTT
TRBJ2-7,-,-,TRBV7-2,CASSLQTGTPYEQYF,TGTGCCAGCAGCTTACAAACAGGGACCCCCTACGAGCAGTACTTC
TRBJ1-2,TRBD1,-,TRBV6-5,CASSYPGQGPYGYTF,TGTGCCAGCAGTTACCCGGGACAGGGGCCCTATGGCTACACCTTC
TRBJ1-5,-,-,TRBV5-1,CASSLEGVHQPQHF,TGCGCCAGCAGCTTGGAGGGGGTGCATCAGCCCCAGCATTTT
TRBJ2-6,-,-,TRBV6-1,CASNQGTGANVLTF,TGTGCCAGCAATCAGGGGACCGGGGCCAACGTCCTGACTTTC
TRBJ1-2,-,-,TRBV5-6,CASSLSQIYGYTF,TGTGCCAGCAGCTTGTCTCAGATCTATGGCTACACCTTC
TRBJ1-6,-,-,TRBV6-5,CASSYSRVEVLPLHF,TGTGCCAGCAGTTACTCGAGAGTAGAGGTCCTACCCCTCCACTTT
TRBJ2-7,-,-,TRBV28,CASSEPSLGASYEQYF,TGTGCCAGCAGCGAACCCTCACTAGGGGCGTCCTACGAGCAGTACTTC
TRBJ1-1,-,-,TRBV6-1,CASSESRRDRGAFF,TGTGCCAGCAGTGAAAGCAGACGGGACCGTGGAGCTTTCTTT
TRBJ2-3,-,-,TRBV30,CAWSPSGTDTQYF,TGTGCCTGGAGTCCTAGCGGCACAGATACGCAGTATTTT
TRBJ2-7,-,-,TRBV10-3,CAISDGLYEQYF,TGTGCCATCAGTGATGGGCTCTACGAGCAGTACTTC